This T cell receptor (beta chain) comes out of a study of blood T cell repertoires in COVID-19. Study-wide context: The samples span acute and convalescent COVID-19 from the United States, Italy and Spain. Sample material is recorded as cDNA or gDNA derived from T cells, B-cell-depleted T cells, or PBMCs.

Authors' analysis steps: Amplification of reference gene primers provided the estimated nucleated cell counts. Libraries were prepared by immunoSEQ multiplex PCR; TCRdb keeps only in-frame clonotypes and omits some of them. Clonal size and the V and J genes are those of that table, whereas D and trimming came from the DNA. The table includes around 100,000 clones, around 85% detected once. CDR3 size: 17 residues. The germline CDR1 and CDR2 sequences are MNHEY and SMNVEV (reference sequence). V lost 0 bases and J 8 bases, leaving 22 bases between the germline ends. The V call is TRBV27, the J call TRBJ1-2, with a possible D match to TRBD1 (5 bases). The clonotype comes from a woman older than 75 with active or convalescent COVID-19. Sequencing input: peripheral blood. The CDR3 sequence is CASSLSIQGQGIRGYTF. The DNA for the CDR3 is TGTGCCAGCAGTTTATCGATTCAAGGGCAGGGCATTCGGGGCTACACCTTC.